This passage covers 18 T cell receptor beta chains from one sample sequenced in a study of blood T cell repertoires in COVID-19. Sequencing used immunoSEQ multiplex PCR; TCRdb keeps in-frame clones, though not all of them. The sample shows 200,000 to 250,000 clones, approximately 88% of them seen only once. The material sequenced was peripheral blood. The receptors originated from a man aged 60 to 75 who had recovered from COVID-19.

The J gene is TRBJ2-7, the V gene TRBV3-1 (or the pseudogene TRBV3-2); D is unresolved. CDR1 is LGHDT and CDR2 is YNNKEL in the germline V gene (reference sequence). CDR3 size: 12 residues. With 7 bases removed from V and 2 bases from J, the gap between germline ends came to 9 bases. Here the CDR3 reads CASNPSPYEQYF. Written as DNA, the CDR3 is TGTGCCAGCAATCCATCCCCCTACGAGCAGTACTTC.

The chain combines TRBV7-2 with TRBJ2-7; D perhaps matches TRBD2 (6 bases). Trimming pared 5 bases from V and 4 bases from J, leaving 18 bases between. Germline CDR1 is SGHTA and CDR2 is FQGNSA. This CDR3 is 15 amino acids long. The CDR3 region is CASSAQPGVRYEQYF. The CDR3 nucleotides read TGTGCCAGCAGCGCACAGCCGGGAGTTAGGTACGAGCAGTACTTC.

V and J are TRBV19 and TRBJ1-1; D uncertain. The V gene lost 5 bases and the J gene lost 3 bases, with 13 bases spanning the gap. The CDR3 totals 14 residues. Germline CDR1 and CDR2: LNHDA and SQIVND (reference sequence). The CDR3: CASSDWQAYTEAFF. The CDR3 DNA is TGTGCCAGTAGTGACTGGCAAGCCTACACTGAAGCTTTCTTT. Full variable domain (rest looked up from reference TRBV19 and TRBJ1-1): DGGITQSPKYLFRKEGQNVTLSCEQNLNHDAMYWYRQDPGQGLRLIYYSQIVNDFQKGDIAEGYSVSREKKESFPLTVTSAQKNPTAFYLCASSDWQAYTEAFFGQGTRLTVV.

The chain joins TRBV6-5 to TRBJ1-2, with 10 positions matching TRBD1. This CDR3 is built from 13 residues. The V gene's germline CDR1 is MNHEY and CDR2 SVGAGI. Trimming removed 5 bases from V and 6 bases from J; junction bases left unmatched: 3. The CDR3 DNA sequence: TGTGCCAGCAGTCCTGACAGGGGGCATGGCTACACCTTC. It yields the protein CASSPDRGHGYTF.

The CDR3 coding sequence is TGTGCCAGCTCACTAGCACAGGGGGTGCTAAGGTATGGCTACACCTTC. Translating it yields CASSLAQGVLRYGYTF. The chain has TRBV18 and TRBJ1-2; 8 nucleotides line up with TRBD1. V was pared by 4 bases and J by 5 bases, with 12 bases of the junction left unmatched. This CDR3 is built from 16 residues. Looked up from germline, CDR1 is KGHSH and CDR2 is LQKENI.

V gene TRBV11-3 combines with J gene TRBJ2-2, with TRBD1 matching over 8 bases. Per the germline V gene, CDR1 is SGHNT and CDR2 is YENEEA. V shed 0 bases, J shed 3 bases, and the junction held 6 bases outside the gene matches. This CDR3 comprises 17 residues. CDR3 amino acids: CASSLDSSRGHTGELFF. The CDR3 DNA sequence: TGTGCCAGCAGCTTAGATTCTTCCAGGGGGCACACCGGGGAGCTGTTTTTT.

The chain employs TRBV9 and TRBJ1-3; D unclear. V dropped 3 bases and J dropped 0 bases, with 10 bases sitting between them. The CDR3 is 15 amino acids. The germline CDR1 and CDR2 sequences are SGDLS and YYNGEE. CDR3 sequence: CASSGEVYSGNTIYF. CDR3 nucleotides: TGTGCCAGCAGCGGGGAGGTTTACTCTGGAAACACCATATATTTT.

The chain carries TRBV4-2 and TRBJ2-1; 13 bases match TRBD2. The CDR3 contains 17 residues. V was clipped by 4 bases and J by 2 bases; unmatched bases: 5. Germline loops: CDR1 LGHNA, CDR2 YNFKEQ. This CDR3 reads CASSLGLAGSTYNEQFF. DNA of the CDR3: TGTGCCAGCAGCCTGGGACTAGCGGGATCCACCTACAATGAGCAGTTCTTC.

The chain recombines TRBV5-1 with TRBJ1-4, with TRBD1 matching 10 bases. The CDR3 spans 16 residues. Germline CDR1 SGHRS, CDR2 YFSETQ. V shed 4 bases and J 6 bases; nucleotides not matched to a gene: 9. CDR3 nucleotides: TGCGCCAGCAGCGTGACACCGGGACAGGGGTATGAAAAACTGTTTTTT. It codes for CASSVTPGQGYEKLFF.

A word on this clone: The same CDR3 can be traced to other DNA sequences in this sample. CDR3 region: CASSYSSSYEQYF. The CDR3 DNA sequence: TGTGCCAGCAGTTACTCTTCCAGCTACGAGCAGTACTTC. J is TRBJ2-7 and V is TRBV6-2 or TRBV6-3; D is ambiguous. This CDR3 has 13 amino acids. Germline V gives CDR1 MNHEY, CDR2 SVGEGT. V gave up 0 bases and J gave up 3 bases, with 6 bases separating them.

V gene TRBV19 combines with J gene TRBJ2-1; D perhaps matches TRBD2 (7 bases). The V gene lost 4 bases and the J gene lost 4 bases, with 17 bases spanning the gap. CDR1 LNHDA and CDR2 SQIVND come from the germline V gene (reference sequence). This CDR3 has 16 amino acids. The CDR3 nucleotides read TGTGCCAGTAGTACCGGGGGGCACAAGGGATACAATGAGCAGTTCTTC. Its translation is CASSTGGHKGYNEQFF. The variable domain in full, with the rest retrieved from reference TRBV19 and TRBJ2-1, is DGGITQSPKYLFRKEGQNVTLSCEQNLNHDAMYWYRQDPGQGLRLIYYSQIVNDFQKGDIAEGYSVSREKKESFPLTVTSAQKNPTAFYLCASSTGGHKGYNEQFFGPGTRLTVL.

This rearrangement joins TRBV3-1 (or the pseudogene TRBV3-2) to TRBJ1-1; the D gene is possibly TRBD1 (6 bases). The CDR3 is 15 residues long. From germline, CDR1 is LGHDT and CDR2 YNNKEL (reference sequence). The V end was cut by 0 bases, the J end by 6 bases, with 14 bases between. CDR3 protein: CASSQEWGRNAEAFF. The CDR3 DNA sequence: TGTGCCAGCAGCCAAGAGTGGGGGCGTAACGCTGAAGCTTTCTTT.

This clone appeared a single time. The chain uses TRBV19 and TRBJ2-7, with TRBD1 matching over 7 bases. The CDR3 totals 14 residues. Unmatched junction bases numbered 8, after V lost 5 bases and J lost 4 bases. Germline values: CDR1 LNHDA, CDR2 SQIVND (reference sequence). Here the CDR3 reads CASSPRDRPYEQYF. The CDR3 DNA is TGTGCCAGTAGTCCCCGGGACAGACCGTACGAGCAGTACTTC.

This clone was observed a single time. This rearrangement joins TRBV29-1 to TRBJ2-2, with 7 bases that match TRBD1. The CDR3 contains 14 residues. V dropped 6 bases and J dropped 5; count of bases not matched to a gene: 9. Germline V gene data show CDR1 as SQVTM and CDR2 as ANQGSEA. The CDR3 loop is CSVLTGVRTGELFF. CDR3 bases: TGCAGCGTACTAACAGGGGTTCGGACCGGGGAGCTGTTTTTT.

The CDR3 here is CAWSPHRGRYEQYF. CDR3 coding DNA: TGTGCCTGGAGTCCTCACAGGGGGCGCTACGAGCAGTACTTC. J is TRBJ2-7 and V is TRBV30, with 9 bases lining up with TRBD1. The CDR3 consists of 14 residues. V shed 2 bases, J shed 3 bases, and the junction held 5 bases outside the gene matches. Germline V gives CDR1 GTSNPN, CDR2 SVGIG (reference sequence). Looking up the rest from reference TRBV30 and TRBJ2-7 gives the full variable domain: SQTIHQWPATLVQPVGSPLSLECTVEGTSNPNLYWYRQAAGRGLQLLFYSVGIGQISSEVPQNLSASRPQDRQFILSSKKLLLSDSGFYLCAWSPHRGRYEQYFGPGTRLTVT.

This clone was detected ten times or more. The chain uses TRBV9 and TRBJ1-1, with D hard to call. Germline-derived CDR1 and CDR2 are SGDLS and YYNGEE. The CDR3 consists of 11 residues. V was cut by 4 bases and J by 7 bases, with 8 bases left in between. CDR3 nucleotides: TGTGCCAGCAGCCCCCAAATTGAAGCTTTCTTT. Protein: CASSPQIEAFF.

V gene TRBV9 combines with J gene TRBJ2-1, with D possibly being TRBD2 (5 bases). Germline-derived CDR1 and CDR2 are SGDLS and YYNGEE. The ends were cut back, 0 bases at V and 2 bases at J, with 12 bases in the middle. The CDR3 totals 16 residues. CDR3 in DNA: TGTGCCAGCAGCGTAGAAGCCGGGATTCCCTACAATGAGCAGTTCTTC. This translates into CASSVEAGIPYNEQFF.

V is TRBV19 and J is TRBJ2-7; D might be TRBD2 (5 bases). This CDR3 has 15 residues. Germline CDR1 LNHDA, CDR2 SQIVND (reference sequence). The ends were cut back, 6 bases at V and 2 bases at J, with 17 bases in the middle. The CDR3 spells CASSGKSFHPYEQYF. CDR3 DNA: TGTGCCAGTAGCGGGAAGAGTTTTCACCCCTACGAGCAGTACTTC.